These 19 T cell receptor beta chains were sequenced from one sample in a study of human T cells and chemical hapten exposure. This sample's time point: pre-sensitization, week 0. Stated treatment: therapeutic diphenylcyclopropenone sensitization with weekly scalp DPC. MiXCR, run by TCRdb on the RACE reads, gives a single entry per CDR3 protein. Of roughly 120,000 distinct CDR3 sequences in the sample, roughly 12% were seen once. The sequencing used whole blood, collected in connection with sensitization to the hapten diphenylcyclopropenone (DPC). The source is a young woman with alopecia areata. Some clones in this sample may be carry-over from other donors' samples.

V is TRBV15 and J is TRBJ2-7, with D possibly being TRBD2 (6 bases). With 5 bases removed from V and 7 bases from J, the gap between germline ends came to 15 bases. Germline V CDR1 and CDR2: LNHNV, YYDKDF (reference sequence). The CDR3 is made up of 13 amino acids. The CDR3 reads CATSVRGAGEQYF. DNA for the CDR3: TGTGCCACCAGCGTACGTGGGGCGGGGGAGCAGTACTTC.

V and J are TRBV6-2 or TRBV6-3 and TRBJ2-7; no firm D call. The germline V gene has CDR1 MNHEY and CDR2 SVGEGT. V was pared by 2 bases and J by 3 bases, with 14 bases between. The CDR3 totals 15 residues. CDR3: CASSYPGTGGYEQYF. CDR3 nucleotide sequence: TGTGCCAGCAGTTACCCGGGTACCGGCGGCTACGAGCAGTACTTC.

The chain couples TRBV28 to TRBJ2-6, with D uncertain. V dropped 7 bases and J dropped 1 base, with 17 bases sitting between them. Germline CDR1 reads MDHEN; CDR2 reads SYDVKM. The CDR3 loop spans 17 amino acids. The CDR3 spells CASTFSGSPSGANVLTF. CDR3 coding DNA: TGTGCCAGCACTTTTTCCGGGTCCCCATCTGGGGCCAACGTCCTGACTTTC. Filled out from reference TRBV28 and TRBJ2-6, the complete variable domain reads DVKVTQSSRYLVKRTGEKVFLECVQDMDHENMFWYRQDPGLGLRLIYFSYDVKMKEKGDIPEGYSVSREKKERFSLILESASTNQTSMYLCASTFSGSPSGANVLTFGAGSRLTVL.

The chain joins TRBV6-5 to TRBJ1-3, with D unclear. Trimming pared 2 bases from V and 4 bases from J, leaving 0 bases between. This CDR3 is built from 11 residues. Germline-derived CDR1 and CDR2 are MNHEY and SVGAGI. CDR3 sequence: CASSYGNTIYF. CDR3 nucleotides: TGTGCCAGCAGTTACGGAAACACCATATATTTT.

This clonotype showed up many times. This chain connects TRBV11-2 to TRBJ2-2; D is unresolved. Between the trimmed V and J ends, which lost 2 bases and 6 bases, there was a span of 7 bases. The CDR3 contains 13 residues. CDR1 is SGHAT, CDR2 FQNNGV, per germline. The CDR3 nucleotides are TGTGCCAGCAGCTTAATATTGGCCGGGGAGCTGTTTTTT. Translated, it gives CASSLILAGELFF.

The V call is TRBV11-2, the J call TRBJ1-5, with D unclear. Germline lookup yields CDR1 SGHAT and CDR2 FQNNGV. This CDR3 is 15 amino acids long. V lost 3 bases to trimming and J lost 0 bases, with 9 bases between them. This CDR3 is CASSLGDYSNQPQHF. CDR3 DNA sequence: TGTGCCAGCAGCTTGGGCGACTATAGCAATCAGCCCCAGCATTTT. The complete variable domain, with remaining parts taken from reference TRBV11-2 and TRBJ1-5, reads EAGVAQSPRYKIIEKRQSVAFWCNPISGHATLYWYQQILGQGPKLLIQFQNNGVVDDSQLPKDRFSAERLKGVDSTLKIQPAKLEDSAVYLCASSLGDYSNQPQHFGDGTRLSIL.

This clonotype appeared a single time. This chain joins TRBV3-1 and TRBJ2-7; tentatively, D is TRBD1 (5 bases). The CDR3 runs 14 residues. V lost 4 bases, J lost 2 bases, and 12 bases lay in between. Per the germline V gene, CDR1 is LGHDT and CDR2 is YNNKEL (reference sequence). This chain's CDR3 is CASSLTEGPYEQYF. The CDR3 nucleotides read TGTGCCAGCAGCCTGACAGAAGGACCCTACGAGCAGTACTTC.

This clonotype was counted between two and nine times. The chain has TRBV7-9 and TRBJ2-5; 7 bases agree with TRBD1. The CDR3 is made up of 13 amino acids. The germline CDR1 and CDR2 sequences are SEHNR and FQNEAQ (reference sequence). Trimming took 6 bases from V and 3 from J; bases not matched to a gene: 4. The CDR3 here is CASSAGGEETQYF. The CDR3 region has the DNA TGTGCCAGCAGTGCAGGGGGAGAAGAGACCCAGTACTTC.

The table lists this clonotype with many counts. The V call is TRBV11-2, the J call TRBJ2-7, with D tentatively TRBD1 or TRBD2 (5 bases each). The CDR3 loop spans 15 amino acids. Germline CDR1 reads SGHAT; CDR2 reads FQNNGV. V was clipped by 8 bases and J by 2 bases, with 19 bases between them. The CDR3 reads CASSLSGTETYEQYF. CDR3 in DNA: TGTGCCAGCTCTCTTTCCGGGACGGAGACCTACGAGCAGTACTTC.

This clonotype has a handful of counts. J is TRBJ1-2 and V is TRBV10-3; 7 nucleotides match TRBD1. J lost 1 base, V lost 7 bases, and 6 bases had no gene match. CDR1 is ENHRY, CDR2 SYGVKD, per germline. CDR3 length: 14 residues. The CDR3 protein is CAINRQGHNYGYTF. CDR3 DNA: TGTGCCATCAACCGACAGGGCCATAACTATGGCTACACCTTC.

This clonotype has just a few counts. The CDR3 sequence is CASRQTSEGSTDTQYF. The CDR3, as DNA: TGTGCCAGCAGACAGACTAGCGAAGGATCCACAGATACGCAGTATTTT. V and J are TRBV7-9 and TRBJ2-3; 8 bases are a match to TRBD2. The trim removed 6 bases at V and 2 bases at J, leaving 10 bases unmatched. The CDR3 is 16 amino acids. The germline V gene encodes CDR1 SEHNR and CDR2 FQNEAQ (reference sequence).

The rearrangement joins TRBV5-1 to TRBJ2-1, with D tentatively TRBD1 (5 bases). The CDR3 covers 15 residues. The V and J ends lost 0 bases and 6 bases respectively, with 13 bases between them. Germline V gene data show CDR1 as SGHRS and CDR2 as YFSETQ. This CDR3 reads CASSLGPRVPNEQFF. The CDR3 DNA follows: TGCGCCAGCAGCTTGGGCCCCAGGGTGCCCAATGAGCAGTTCTTC.

This clonotype was seen a few times. V gene TRBV9 combines with J gene TRBJ2-3; weak D call: TRBD2 (5 bases). The ends were cut back, 4 bases at V and 10 bases at J, with 16 bases in the middle. There are 13 residues in the CDR3. Germline V gene sequence: CDR1 SGDLS, CDR2 YYNGEE. The CDR3 bases are TGTGCCAGCAGCCCCCCCGGTGGGCGGGCGCAGTATTTT. This gives the protein CASSPPGGRAQYF.

The table lists this clonotype with a few counts. CDR3 protein: CASSQTGTGQETQYF. The CDR3 nucleotides read TGCGCCAGCAGCCAAACCGGGACAGGGCAAGAGACCCAGTACTTC. V usage is TRBV4-3 and J usage is TRBJ2-5, with 9 bases identical to TRBD1. V was pared by 2 bases and J by 2 bases, with 3 bases of the junction left unmatched. The CDR3 extends over 15 amino acids. Germline CDR1 reads LGHNA; CDR2 reads YSLEER.

The J gene is TRBJ2-5, the V gene TRBV28; TRBD1 aligns across 9 bases. Germline V gives CDR1 MDHEN, CDR2 SYDVKM. J lost 5 bases, V lost 6 bases, and 4 bases had no gene match. This CDR3 comprises 13 residues. The CDR3 DNA follows: TGTGCCAGCAGGGGACAGGGAGGCGAGACCCAGTACTTC. Translating gives CASRGQGGETQYF.

The rearrangement links TRBV20-1 to TRBJ2-3; 9 bases are shared with TRBD1. The trim removed 2 bases at V and 0 bases at J, leaving 12 bases unmatched. CDR3 length: 18 residues. From germline, CDR1 is DFQATT and CDR2 SNEGSKA (reference sequence). This chain's CDR3 is CSARSLRGTGKSTDTQYF. CDR3 in DNA: TGCAGTGCTAGATCCCTCCGGGGGACAGGGAAAAGCACAGATACGCAGTATTTT.

This clonotype was recorded once. The chain joins TRBV19 to TRBJ2-6; D might be TRBD1 (5 bases). The V gene's germline CDR1 is LNHDA and CDR2 SQIVND (reference sequence). CDR3 length equals 16 residues. The V end was cut by 3 bases, the J end by 3 bases, with 12 bases between. The CDR3 loop is CASSIGQGLGANVLTF. CDR3 nucleotides: TGTGCCAGTAGTATCGGGCAGGGTCTTGGGGCCAACGTCCTGACTTTC. Filled out from reference TRBV19 and TRBJ2-6, the complete variable domain reads DGGITQSPKYLFRKEGQNVTLSCEQNLNHDAMYWYRQDPGQGLRLIYYSQIVNDFQKGDIAEGYSVSREKKESFPLTVTSAQKNPTAFYLCASSIGQGLGANVLTFGAGSRLTVL.

This clonotype was counted a few times. The chain uses TRBV28 and TRBJ2-4; 7 bases fit TRBD2. Germline-derived CDR1 and CDR2 are MDHEN and SYDVKM. The CDR3 is made up of 17 amino acids. The V gene end was trimmed by 7 bases and the J gene end by 1 base; junction bases not matched to a gene: 13. The CDR3 sequence is CASTRPTGGVAKNIQYF. The CDR3 region has the DNA TGTGCCAGCACCCGTCCTACGGGAGGCGTCGCCAAAAACATTCAGTACTTC.

This clonotype was counted a few times. The rearrangement uses TRBV6-2 or TRBV6-3 and TRBJ2-1, with 8 bases fitting TRBD2. CDR1 and CDR2 from the germline V gene are MNHEY and SVGEGT. The CDR3 runs to 12 residues. With 6 bases clipped from V and 8 bases from J, the junction kept 3 bases outside the gene matches. The CDR3 coding sequence is TGTGCCAGCAGCGGACTAGCCTATGAGCAGTTCTTC. It translates to CASSGLAYEQFF.